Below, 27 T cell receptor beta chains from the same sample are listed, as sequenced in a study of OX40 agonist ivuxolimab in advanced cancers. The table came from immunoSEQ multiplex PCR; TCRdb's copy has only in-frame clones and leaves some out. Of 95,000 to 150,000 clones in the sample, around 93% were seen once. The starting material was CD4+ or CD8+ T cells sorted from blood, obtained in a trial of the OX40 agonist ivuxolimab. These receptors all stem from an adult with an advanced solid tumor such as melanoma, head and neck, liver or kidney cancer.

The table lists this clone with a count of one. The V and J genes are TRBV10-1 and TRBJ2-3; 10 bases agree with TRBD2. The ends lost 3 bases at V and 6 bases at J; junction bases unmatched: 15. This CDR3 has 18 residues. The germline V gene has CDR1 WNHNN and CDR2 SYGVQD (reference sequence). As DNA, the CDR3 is TGCGCCAGCAGTGACCCCCGTGGGCTAGCGGGAGCAGAGGATACGCAGTATTTT. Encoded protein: CASSDPRGLAGAEDTQYF.

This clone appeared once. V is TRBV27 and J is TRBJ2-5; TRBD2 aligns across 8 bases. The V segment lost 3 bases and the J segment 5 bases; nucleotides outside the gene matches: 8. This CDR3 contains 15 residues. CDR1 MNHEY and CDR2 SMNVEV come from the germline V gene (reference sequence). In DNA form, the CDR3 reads TGTGCCAGCAGTTTCGGGGCGGGAGGTGGGGAGACCCAGTACTTC. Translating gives CASSFGAGGGETQYF.

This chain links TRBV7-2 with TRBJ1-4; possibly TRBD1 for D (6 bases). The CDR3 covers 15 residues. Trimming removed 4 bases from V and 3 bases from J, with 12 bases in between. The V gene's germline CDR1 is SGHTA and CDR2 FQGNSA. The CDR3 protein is CASSSRQAANEKLFF. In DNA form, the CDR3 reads TGTGCCAGCAGCTCCCGACAGGCTGCTAATGAAAAACTGTTTTTT.

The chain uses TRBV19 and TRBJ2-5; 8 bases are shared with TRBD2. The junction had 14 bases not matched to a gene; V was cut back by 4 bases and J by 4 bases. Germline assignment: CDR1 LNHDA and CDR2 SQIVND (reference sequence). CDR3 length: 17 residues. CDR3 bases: TGTGCCAGTAGTACGCCCCGCGAAGCGGGAGTGAGAGAGACCCAGTACTTC. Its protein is CASSTPREAGVRETQYF.

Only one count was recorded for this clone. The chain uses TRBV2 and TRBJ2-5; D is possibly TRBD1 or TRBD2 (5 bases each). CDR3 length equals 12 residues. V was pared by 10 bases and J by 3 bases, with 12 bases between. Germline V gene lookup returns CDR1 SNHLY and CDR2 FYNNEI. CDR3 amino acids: CATRGVEETQYF. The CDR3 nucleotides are TGTGCCACCAGAGGGGTAGAAGAGACCCAGTACTTC.

CDR3 nucleotides: TGTGCCAGCAGTGAAGCAGGGGGCAATCAGCCCCAGCATTTT. This translates into CASSEAGGNQPQHF. The chain couples TRBV2 to TRBJ1-5; D is possibly TRBD1 (5 bases). This CDR3 comprises 14 residues. With 0 bases removed from V and 2 bases from J, the gap between germline ends came to 5 bases. The germline V gene has CDR1 SNHLY and CDR2 FYNNEI. The full variable domain, in which reference TRBV2 and TRBJ1-5 provide the parts outside the CDR3, is EPEVTQTPSHQVTQMGQEVILRCVPISNHLYFYWYRQILGQKVEFLVSFYNNEISEKSEIFDDQFSVERPDGSNFTLKIRSTKLEDSAMYFCASSEAGGNQPQHFGDGTRLSIL.

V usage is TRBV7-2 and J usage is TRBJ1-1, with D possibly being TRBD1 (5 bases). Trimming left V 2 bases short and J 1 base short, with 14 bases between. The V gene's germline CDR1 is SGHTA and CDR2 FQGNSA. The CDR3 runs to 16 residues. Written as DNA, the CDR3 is TGTGCCAGCAGCTTACAATCACAGGTACCGAACACTGAAGCTTTCTTT. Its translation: CASSLQSQVPNTEAFF.

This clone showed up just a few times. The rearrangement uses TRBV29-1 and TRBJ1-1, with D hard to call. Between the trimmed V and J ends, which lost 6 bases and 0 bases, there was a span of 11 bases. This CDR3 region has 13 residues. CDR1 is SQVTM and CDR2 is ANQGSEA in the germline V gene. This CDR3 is CSVMLQLNTEAFF. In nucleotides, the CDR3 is TGCAGCGTAATGTTACAGTTGAACACTGAAGCTTTCTTT.

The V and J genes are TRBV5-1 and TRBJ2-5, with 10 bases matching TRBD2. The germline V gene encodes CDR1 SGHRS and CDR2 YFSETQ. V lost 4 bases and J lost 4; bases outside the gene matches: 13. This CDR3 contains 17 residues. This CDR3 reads CASSASGSSRGRETQYF. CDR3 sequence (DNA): TGCGCCAGCAGCGCTAGCGGGAGCTCCAGGGGGCGAGAGACCCAGTACTTC.

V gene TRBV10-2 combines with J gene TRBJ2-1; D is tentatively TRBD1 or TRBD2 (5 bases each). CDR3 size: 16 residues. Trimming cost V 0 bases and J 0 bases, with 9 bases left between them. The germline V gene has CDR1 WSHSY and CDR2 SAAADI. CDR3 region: CASSESGAGSYNEQFF. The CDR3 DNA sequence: TGCGCCAGCAGTGAGTCCGGGGCGGGCTCCTACAATGAGCAGTTCTTC.

In nucleotides, the CDR3 is TGTGCCAGCAGGACAACAGGGGTTCCCACTGAAGCTTTCTTT. Residues: CASRTTGVPTEAFF. The rearrangement uses TRBV6-6 and TRBJ1-1; 7 bases agree with TRBD1. This CDR3 is 14 amino acids long. Germline assignment: CDR1 MNHNY and CDR2 SVGAGI (reference sequence). Trimming removed 6 bases from V and 4 bases from J; junction bases left unmatched: 8.

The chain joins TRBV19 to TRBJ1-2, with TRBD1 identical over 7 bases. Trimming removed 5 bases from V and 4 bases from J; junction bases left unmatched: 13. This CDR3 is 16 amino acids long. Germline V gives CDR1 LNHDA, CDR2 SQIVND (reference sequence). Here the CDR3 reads CASSSAIPGGSYGYTF. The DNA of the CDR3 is TGTGCCAGTAGTTCGGCTATCCCAGGGGGGAGCTATGGCTACACCTTC.

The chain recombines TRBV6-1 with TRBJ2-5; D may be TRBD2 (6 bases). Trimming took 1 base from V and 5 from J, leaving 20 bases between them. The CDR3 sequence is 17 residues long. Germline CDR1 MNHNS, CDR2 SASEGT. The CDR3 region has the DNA TGTGCCAGCAGTGAAGGTGTAGGAACTAGCTTTTCGGAGACCCAGTACTTC. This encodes CASSEGVGTSFSETQYF.

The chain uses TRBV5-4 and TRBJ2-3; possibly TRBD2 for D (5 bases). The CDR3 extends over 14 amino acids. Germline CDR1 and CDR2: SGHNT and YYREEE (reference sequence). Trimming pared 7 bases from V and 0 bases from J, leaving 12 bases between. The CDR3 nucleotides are TGTGCCAGCGAAGCGGAATATAGCACAGATACGCAGTATTTT. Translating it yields CASEAEYSTDTQYF.

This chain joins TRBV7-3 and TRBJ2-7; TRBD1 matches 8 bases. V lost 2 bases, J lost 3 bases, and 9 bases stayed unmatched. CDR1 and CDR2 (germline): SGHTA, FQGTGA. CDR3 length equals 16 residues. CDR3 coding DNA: TGTGCCAGCAGCTTAGCGTGGACAGGGAAAGTCTACGAGCAGTACTTC. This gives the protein CASSLAWTGKVYEQYF.

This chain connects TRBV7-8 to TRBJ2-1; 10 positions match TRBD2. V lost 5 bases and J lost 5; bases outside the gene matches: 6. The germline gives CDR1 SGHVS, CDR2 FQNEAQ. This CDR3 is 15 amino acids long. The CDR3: CASSPGLADNNEQFF. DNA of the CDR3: TGTGCCAGCAGCCCTGGACTAGCGGACAACAATGAGCAGTTCTTC.

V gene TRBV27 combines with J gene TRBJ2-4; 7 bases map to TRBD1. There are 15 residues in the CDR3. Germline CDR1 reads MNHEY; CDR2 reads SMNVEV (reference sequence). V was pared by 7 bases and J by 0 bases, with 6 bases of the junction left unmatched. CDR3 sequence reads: CASTDRDQAKNIQYF. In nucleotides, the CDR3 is TGTGCCAGCACAGACAGGGACCAAGCCAAAAACATTCAGTACTTC.

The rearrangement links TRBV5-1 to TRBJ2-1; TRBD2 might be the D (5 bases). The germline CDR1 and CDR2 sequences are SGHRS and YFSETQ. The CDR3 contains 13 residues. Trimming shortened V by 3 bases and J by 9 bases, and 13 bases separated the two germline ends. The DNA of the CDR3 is TGCGCCAGCAGCTCTCCCCCAGGAGGTGAGCAGTTCTTC. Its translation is CASSSPPGGEQFF.

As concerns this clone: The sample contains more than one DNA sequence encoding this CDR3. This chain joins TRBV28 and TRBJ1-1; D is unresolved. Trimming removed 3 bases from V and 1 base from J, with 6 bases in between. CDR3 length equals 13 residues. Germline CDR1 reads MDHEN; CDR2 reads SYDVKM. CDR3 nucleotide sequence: TGTGCCAGCAGTTTTTTAGAGAACACTGAAGCTTTCTTT. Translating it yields CASSFLENTEAFF.

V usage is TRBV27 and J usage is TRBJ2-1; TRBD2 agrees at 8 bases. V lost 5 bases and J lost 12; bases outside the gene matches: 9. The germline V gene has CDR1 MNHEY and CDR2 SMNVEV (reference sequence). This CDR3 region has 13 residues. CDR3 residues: CASSIREGGRQFF. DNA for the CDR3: TGTGCCAGCAGTATCCGGGAGGGGGGAAGGCAGTTCTTC.

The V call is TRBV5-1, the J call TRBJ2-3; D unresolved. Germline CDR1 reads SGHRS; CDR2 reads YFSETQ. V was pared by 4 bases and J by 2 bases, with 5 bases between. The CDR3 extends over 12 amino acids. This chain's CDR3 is CASSIHTDTQYF. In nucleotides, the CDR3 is TGCGCCAGCAGCATTCACACAGATACGCAGTATTTT. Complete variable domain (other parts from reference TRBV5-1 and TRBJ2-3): KAGVTQTPRYLIKTRGQQVTLSCSPISGHRSVSWYQQTPGQGLQFLFEYFSETQRNKGNFPGRFSGRQFSNSRSEMNVSTLELGDSALYLCASSIHTDTQYFGPGTRLTVL.

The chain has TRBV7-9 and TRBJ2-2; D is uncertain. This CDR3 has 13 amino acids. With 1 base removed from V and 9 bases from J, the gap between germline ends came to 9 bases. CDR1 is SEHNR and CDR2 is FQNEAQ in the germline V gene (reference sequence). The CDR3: CASSLVPPRELFF. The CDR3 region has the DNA TGTGCCAGCAGCTTAGTCCCCCCCCGGGAGCTGTTTTTT.

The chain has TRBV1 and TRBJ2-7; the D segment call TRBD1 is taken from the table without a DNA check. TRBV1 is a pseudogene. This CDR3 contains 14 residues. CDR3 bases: TGCACCAGCAGCCCCGAACAGGGTACCTACGAGCAGTACTTC. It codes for CTSSPEQGTYEQYF.

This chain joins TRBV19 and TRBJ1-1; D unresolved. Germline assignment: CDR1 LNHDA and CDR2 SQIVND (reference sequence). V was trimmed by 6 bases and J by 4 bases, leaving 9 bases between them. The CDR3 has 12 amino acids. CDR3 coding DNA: TGTGCCAGTAGCCTCCCGGGCACTGAAGCTTTCTTT. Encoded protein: CASSLPGTEAFF. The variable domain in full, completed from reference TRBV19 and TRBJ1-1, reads DGGITQSPKYLFRKEGQNVTLSCEQNLNHDAMYWYRQDPGQGLRLIYYSQIVNDFQKGDIAEGYSVSREKKESFPLTVTSAQKNPTAFYLCASSLPGTEAFFGQGTRLTVV.

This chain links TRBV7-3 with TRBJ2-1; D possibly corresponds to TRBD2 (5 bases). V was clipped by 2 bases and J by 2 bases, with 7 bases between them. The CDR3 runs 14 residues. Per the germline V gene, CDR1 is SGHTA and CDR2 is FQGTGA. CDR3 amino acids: CASSLDGTYNEQFF. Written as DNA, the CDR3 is TGTGCCAGCAGCTTAGACGGGACCTACAATGAGCAGTTCTTC. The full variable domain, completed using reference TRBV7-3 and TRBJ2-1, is GAGVSQTPSNKVTEKGKYVELRCDPISGHTALYWYRQSLGQGPEFLIYFQGTGAADDSGLPNDRFFAVRPEGSVSTLKIQRTERGDSAVYLCASSLDGTYNEQFFGPGTRLTVL.

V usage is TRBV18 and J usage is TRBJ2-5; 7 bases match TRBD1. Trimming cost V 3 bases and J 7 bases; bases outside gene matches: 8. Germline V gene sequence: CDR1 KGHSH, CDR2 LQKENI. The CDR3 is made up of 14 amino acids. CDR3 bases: TGTGCCAGCTCACCTAGTGGACAGGTCGGGACCCAGTACTTC. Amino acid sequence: CASSPSGQVGTQYF.

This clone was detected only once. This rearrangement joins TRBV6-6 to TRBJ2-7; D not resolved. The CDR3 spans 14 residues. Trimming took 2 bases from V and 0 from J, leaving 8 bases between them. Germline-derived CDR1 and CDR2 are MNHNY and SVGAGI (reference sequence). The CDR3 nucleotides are TGTGCCAGCAGTTACCGGCAGTTCTCCTACGAGCAGTACTTC. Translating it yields CASSYRQFSYEQYF.